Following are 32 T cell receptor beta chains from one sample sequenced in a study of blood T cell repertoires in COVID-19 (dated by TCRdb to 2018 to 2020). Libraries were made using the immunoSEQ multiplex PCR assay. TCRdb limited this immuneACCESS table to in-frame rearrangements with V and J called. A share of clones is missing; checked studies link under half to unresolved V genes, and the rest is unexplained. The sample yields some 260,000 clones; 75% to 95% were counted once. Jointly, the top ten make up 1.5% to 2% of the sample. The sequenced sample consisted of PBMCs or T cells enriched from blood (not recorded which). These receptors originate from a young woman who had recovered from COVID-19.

The CDR3 bases are TGTGCCAGCAGCTCCAAGCCCAGGACAGGGAACAATGAGCAGTTCTTC. Translating it yields CASSSKPRTGNNEQFF. V usage is TRBV7-9 and J usage is TRBJ2-1; 8 positions match TRBD1. Germline V lookup: CDR1 SEHNR, CDR2 FQNEAQ (reference sequence). V shed 4 bases and J 5 bases; nucleotides not matched to a gene: 10. This CDR3 spans 16 amino acids.

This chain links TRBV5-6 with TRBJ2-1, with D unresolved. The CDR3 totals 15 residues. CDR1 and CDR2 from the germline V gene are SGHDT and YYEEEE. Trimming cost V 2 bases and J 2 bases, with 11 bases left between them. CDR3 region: CASSFRDSAYNEQFF. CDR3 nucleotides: TGTGCCAGCAGCTTCCGAGACTCGGCCTACAATGAGCAGTTCTTC.

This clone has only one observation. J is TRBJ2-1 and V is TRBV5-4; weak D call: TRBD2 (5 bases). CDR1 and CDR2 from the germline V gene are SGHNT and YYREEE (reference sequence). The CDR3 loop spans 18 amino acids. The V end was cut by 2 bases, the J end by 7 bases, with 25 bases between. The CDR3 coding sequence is TGTGCCAGCAGCTTAGACCGGTACCCCGAGGGCCGAGGTAATGAGCAGTTCTTC. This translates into CASSLDRYPEGRGNEQFF.

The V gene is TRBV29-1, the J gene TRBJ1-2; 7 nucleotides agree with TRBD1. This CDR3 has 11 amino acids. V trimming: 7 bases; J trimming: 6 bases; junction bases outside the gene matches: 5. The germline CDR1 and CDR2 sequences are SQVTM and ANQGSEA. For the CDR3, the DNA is TGCAGCGCTAGACAGGGTGATGGCTACACCTTC. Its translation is CSARQGDGYTF.

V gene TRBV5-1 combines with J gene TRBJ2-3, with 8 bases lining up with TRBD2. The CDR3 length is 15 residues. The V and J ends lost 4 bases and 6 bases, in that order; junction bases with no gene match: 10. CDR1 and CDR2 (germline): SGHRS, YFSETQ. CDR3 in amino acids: CASSISGGSGDTQYF. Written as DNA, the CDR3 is TGCGCCAGCAGCATCAGCGGGGGTTCTGGCGATACGCAGTATTTT.

In DNA, the CDR3 is TGTGCCAGCAGTTACTCAGGACTAGCGGGGCGTAATGAGCAGTTCTTC. Encoded protein: CASSYSGLAGRNEQFF. The rearrangement links TRBV6-2 or TRBV6-3 to TRBJ2-1; 12 bases map to TRBD2. The CDR3 is 16 amino acids. Trimming cost V 0 bases and J 7 bases; bases outside gene matches: 4. The germline CDR1 and CDR2 sequences are MNHEY and SVGEGT.

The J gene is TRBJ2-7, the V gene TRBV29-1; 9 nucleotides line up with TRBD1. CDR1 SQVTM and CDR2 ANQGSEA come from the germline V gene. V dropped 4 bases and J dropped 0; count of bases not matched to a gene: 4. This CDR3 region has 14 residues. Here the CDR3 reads CSVVEDRGSYEQYF. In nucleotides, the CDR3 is TGCAGCGTTGTGGAGGACAGGGGCTCCTACGAGCAGTACTTC.

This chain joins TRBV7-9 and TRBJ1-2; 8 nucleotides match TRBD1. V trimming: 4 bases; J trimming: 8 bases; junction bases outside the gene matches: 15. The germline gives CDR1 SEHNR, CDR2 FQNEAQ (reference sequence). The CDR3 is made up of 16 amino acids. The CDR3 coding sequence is TGTGCCAGCAGCTCCCGCCGTGGCAGGGGGCGCAGGGGCTACACCTTC. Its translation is CASSSRRGRGRRGYTF.

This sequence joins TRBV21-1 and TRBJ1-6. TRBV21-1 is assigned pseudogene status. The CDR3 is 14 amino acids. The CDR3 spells CASSCRSGSSPLHF. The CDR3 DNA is TGTGCCAGCAGCTGCCGATCGGGGAGTTCACCCCTCCACTTT.

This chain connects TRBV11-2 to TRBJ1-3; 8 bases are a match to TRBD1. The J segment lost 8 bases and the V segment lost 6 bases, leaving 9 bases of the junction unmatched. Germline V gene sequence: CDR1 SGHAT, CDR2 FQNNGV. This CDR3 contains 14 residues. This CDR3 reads CASSLDRVGDTIYF. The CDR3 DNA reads TGTGCCAGCAGTCTGGACAGGGTGGGAGACACCATATATTTT.

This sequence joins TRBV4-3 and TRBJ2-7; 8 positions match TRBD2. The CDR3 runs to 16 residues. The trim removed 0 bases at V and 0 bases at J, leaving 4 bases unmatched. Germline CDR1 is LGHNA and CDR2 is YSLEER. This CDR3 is CASSQEAGESSYEQYF. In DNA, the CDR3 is TGCGCCAGCAGCCAAGAAGCGGGGGAGAGCTCCTACGAGCAGTACTTC.

The CDR3 DNA sequence: TGCGCCAGCAGCCAATCCCCTAGCGGGAGTGACGGTGAGCAGTTCTTC. It encodes CASSQSPSGSDGEQFF. The rearrangement uses TRBV4-1 and TRBJ2-1, with 10 positions matching TRBD2. This CDR3 has 16 residues. From germline, CDR1 is MGHRA and CDR2 YSYEKL. After removal of 2 bases from V and 9 bases from J, the junction contained 10 bases not matched to a gene.

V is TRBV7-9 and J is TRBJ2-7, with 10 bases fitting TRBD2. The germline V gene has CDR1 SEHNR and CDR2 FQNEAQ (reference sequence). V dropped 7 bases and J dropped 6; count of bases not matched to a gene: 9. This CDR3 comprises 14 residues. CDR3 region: CASKLLAGRGEQYF. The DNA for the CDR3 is TGTGCCAGCAAGCTACTAGCGGGAAGGGGCGAGCAGTACTTC. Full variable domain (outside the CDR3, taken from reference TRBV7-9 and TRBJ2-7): DTGVSQNPRHKITKRGQNVTFRCDPISEHNRLYWYRQTLGQGPEFLTYFQNEAQLEKSRLLSDRFSAERPKGSFSTLEIQRTEQGDSAMYLCASKLLAGRGEQYFGPGTRLTVT.

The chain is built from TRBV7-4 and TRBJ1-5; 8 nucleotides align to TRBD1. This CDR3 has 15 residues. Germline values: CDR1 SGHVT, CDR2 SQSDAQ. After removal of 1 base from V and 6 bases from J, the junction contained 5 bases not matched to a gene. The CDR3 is CASSLEDRVSQPQHF. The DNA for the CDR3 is TGTGCCAGCAGCTTAGAGGACAGGGTGTCTCAGCCCCAGCATTTT.

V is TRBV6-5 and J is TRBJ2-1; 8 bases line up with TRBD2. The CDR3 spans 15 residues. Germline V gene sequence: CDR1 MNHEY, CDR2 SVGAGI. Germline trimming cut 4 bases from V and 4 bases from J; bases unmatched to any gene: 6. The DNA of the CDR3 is TGTGCCAGCAGTTCTGTAGCGGGAACGTACAATGAGCAGTTCTTC. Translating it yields CASSSVAGTYNEQFF.

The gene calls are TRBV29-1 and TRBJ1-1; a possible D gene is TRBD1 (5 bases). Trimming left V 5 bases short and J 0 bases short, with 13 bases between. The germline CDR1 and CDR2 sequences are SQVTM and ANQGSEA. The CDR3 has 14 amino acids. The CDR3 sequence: CSVKVQGLNTEAFF. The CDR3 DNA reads TGCAGCGTTAAAGTTCAGGGCCTGAACACTGAAGCTTTCTTT.

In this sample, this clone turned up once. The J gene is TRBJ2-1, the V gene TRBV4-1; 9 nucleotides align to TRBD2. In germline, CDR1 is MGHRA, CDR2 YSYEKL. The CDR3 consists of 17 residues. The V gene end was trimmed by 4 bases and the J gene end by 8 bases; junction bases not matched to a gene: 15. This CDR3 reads CASSLGRLAGVSDEQFF. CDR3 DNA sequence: TGCGCCAGCAGCCTTGGGCGCTTAGCGGGAGTTTCGGATGAGCAGTTCTTC.

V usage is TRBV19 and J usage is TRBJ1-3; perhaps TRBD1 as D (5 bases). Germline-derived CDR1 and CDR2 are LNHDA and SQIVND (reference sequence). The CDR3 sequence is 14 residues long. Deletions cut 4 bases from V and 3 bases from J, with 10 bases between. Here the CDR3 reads CASSSGGIGNTIYF. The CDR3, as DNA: TGTGCCAGTAGTAGCGGGGGTATTGGAAACACCATATATTTT.

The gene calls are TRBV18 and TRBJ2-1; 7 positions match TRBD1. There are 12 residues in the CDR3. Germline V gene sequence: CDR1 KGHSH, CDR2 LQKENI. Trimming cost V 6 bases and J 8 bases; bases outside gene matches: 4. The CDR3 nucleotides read TGTGCCAGCTCTTTAGGGGGCGATGAGCAGTTCTTC. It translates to CASSLGGDEQFF.

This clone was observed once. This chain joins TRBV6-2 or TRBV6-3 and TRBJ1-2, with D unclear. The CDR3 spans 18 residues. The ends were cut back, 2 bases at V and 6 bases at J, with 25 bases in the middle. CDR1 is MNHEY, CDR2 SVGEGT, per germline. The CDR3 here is CASSYPKWSTSSVDGYTF. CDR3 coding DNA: TGTGCCAGCAGTTACCCCAAATGGTCGACATCCTCCGTCGATGGCTACACCTTC.

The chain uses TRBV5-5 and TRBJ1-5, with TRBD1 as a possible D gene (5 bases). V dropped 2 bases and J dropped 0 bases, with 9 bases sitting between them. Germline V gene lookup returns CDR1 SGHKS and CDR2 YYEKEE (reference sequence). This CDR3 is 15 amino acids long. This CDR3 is CASSFGGNSNQPQHF. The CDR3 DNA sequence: TGTGCCAGCAGCTTCGGGGGAAATAGCAATCAGCCCCAGCATTTT.

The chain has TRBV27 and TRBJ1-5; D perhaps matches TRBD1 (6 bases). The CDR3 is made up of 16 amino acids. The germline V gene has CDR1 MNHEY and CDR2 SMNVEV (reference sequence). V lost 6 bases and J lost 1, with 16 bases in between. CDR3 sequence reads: CASSKLGQRSNQPQHF. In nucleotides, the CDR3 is TGTGCCAGCAGCAAACTGGGACAAAGGAGCAATCAGCCCCAGCATTTT.

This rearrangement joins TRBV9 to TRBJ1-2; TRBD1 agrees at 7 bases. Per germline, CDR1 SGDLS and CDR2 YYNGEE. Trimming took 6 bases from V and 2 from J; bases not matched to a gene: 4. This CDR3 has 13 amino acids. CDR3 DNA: TGTGCCAGCAAATCGGGACAGAACTATGGCTACACCTTC. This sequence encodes CASKSGQNYGYTF.

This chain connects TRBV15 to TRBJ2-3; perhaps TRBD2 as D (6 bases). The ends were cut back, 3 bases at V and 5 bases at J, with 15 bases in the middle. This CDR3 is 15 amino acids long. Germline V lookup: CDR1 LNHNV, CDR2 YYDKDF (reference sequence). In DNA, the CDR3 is TGTGCCACCAGCAGGACAGCTAGCGCGGAAGATACGCAGTATTTT. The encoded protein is CATSRTASAEDTQYF.

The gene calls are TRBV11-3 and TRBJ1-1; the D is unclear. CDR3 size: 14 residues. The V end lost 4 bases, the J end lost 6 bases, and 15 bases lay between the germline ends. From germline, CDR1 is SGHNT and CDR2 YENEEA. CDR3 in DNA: TGTGCCAGCAGCTCAGGTGACTATGGCGCTGAAGCTTTCTTT. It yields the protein CASSSGDYGAEAFF.

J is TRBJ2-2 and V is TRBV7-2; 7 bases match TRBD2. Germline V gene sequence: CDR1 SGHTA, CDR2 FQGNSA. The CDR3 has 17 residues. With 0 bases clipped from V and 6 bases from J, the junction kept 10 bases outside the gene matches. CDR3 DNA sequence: TGTGCCAGCAGCTTAGCGCGGGGGAGGGCCGGTTCCGGGGAGCTGTTTTTT. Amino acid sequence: CASSLARGRAGSGELFF.

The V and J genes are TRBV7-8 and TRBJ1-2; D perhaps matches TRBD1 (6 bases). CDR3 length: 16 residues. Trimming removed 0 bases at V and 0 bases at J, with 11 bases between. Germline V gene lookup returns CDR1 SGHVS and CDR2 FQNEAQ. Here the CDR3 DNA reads TGTGCCAGCAGCTTAGCGGGCCGGACAGCTAACTATGGCTACACCTTC. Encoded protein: CASSLAGRTANYGYTF.

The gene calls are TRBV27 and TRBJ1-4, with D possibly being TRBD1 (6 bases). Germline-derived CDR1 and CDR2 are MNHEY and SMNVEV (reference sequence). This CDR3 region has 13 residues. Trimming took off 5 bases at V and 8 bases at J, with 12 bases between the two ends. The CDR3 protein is CASSTRGGEKLFF. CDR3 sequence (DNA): TGTGCCAGCAGTACAAGGGGGGGCGAAAAACTGTTTTTT.

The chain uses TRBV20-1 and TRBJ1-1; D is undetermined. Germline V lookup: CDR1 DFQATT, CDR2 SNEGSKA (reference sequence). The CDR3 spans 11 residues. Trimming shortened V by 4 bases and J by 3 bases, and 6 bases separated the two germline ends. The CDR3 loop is CSAKRDTEAFF. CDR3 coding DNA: TGCAGTGCTAAGCGGGACACTGAAGCTTTCTTT.

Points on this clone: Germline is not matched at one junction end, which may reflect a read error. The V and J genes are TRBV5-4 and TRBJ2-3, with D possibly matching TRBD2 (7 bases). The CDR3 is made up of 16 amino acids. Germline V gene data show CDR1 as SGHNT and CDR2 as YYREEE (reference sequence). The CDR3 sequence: CASSFGGGAVADTQYF. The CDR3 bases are TGTGCTAGCAGCTTTGGAGGGGGGGCCGTGGCAGATACGCAGTATTTT.

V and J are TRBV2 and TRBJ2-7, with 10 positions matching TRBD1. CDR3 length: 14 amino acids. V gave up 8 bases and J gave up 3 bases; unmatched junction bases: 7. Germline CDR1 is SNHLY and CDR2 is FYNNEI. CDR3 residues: CASLTGTGDYEQYF. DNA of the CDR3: TGTGCCAGCCTCACCGGGACAGGGGACTACGAGCAGTACTTC.

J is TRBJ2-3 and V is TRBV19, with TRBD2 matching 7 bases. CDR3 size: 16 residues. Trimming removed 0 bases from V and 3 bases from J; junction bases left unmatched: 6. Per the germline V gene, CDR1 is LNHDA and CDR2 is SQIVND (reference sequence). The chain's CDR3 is CASSIEAQAGTDTQYF. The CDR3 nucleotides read TGTGCCAGTAGTATAGAGGCCCAAGCGGGGACAGATACGCAGTATTTT. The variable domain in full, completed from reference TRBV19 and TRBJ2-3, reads DGGITQSPKYLFRKEGQNVTLSCEQNLNHDAMYWYRQDPGQGLRLIYYSQIVNDFQKGDIAEGYSVSREKKESFPLTVTSAQKNPTAFYLCASSIEAQAGTDTQYFGPGTRLTVL.